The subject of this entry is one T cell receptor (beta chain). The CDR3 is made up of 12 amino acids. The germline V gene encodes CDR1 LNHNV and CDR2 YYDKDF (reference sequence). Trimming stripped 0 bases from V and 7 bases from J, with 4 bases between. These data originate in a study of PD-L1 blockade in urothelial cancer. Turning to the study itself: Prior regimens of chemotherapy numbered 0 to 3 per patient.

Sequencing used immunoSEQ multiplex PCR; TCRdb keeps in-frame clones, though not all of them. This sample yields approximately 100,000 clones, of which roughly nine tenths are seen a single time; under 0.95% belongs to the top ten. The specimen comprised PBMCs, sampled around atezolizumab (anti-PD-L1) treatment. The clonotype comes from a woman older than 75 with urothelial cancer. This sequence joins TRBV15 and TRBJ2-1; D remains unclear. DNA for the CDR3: TGTGCCACCAGCAGAGACTTTAATGAGCAGTTCTTC. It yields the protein CATSRDFNEQFF.